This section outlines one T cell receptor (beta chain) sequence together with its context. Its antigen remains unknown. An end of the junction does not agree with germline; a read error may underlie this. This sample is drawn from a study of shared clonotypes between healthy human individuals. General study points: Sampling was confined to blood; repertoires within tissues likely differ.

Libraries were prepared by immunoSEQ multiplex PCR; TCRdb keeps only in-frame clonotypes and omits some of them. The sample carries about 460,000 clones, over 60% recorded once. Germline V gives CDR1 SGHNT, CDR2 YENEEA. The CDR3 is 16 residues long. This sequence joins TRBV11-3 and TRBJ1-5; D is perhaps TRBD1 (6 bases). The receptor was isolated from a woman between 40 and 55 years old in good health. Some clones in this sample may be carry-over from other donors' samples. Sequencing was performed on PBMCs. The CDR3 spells CASSATDRVHRSAPAF. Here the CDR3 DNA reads TGTGCCAGCAGCGCTACGGACAGAGTACACCGATCAGCCCCAGCATTT.